Each of the 11 T cell receptor beta chains below was sequenced from the same sample in a study of blood T cells in healthy people across ages. A second roughly 6 to 12 cycle PCR used barcoded and J-beta primers. TCRdb ran MiXCR on the 5' RACE reads and lists one entry per CDR3 protein. The sample includes 1.5 million to 2 million distinct CDR3 sequences, 35% to 50% of them seen just once. The sample was blood. The source of these receptors is a human donor in good health.

The rearrangement uses TRBV4-2 and TRBJ2-5, with 9 bases lining up with TRBD2. The J segment lost 4 bases and the V segment lost 3 bases, leaving 6 bases of the junction unmatched. The CDR3 has 15 amino acids. Looked up from germline, CDR1 is LGHNA and CDR2 is YNFKEQ. Here the CDR3 reads CASSQRGGGRETQYF. The CDR3 coding sequence is TGTGCCAGCAGCCAGCGGGGGGGCGGTCGAGAGACCCAGTACTTC.

The gene calls are TRBV5-1 and TRBJ1-2, with a tentative D call TRBD1 (6 bases). This CDR3 contains 14 residues. Germline V gene lookup returns CDR1 SGHRS and CDR2 YFSETQ. The V and J ends lost 5 bases and 2 bases respectively, with 13 bases between them. DNA for the CDR3: TGCGCCAGCAGACTCAAGGGGGGCAACTATGGCTACACCTTC. This encodes CASRLKGGNYGYTF.

The chain is built from TRBV19 and TRBJ2-5, with D unresolved. The CDR3 length is 14 residues. The germline gives CDR1 LNHDA, CDR2 SQIVND (reference sequence). V lost 3 bases and J lost 0, with 8 bases in between. CDR3 sequence: CASSMGIHQETQYF. The CDR3 DNA reads TGTGCCAGTAGTATGGGAATCCACCAAGAGACCCAGTACTTC.

This clonotype has just a few counts. The V call is TRBV7-9, the J call TRBJ1-1, with D possibly TRBD1 on 5 matching bases. Germline values: CDR1 SEHNR, CDR2 FQNEAQ (reference sequence). The length of the CDR3 is 12 residues. V dropped 10 bases and J dropped 0 bases, with 9 bases sitting between them. CDR3 sequence reads: CAKQVLNTEAFF. The CDR3 DNA sequence: TGTGCCAAACAGGTTTTGAACACTGAAGCTTTCTTT.

The DNA of the CDR3 is TGCGCCAGCAGCCTTCGTAGCGGGACAGCCTTCTACAATGAGCAGTTCTTC. It translates to CASSLRSGTAFYNEQFF. The chain employs TRBV4-3 and TRBJ2-1; a weak D match, TRBD2 (8 bases). Germline V gives CDR1 LGHNA, CDR2 YSLEER. Between the trimmed V and J ends, which lost 4 bases and 3 bases, there was a span of 19 bases. This CDR3 has 17 residues.

This clonotype was observed a handful of times. The chain couples TRBV10-3 to TRBJ2-5; tentatively, D is TRBD2 (5 bases). TRBJ2-7 matches the DNA end more closely, so the J call is doubtful. Germline V gene data show CDR1 as ENHRY and CDR2 as SYGVKD. This CDR3 has 13 residues. The CDR3, as DNA: TGTGCCATCAGTCGGGATTCGGTCCTCGAGCAGTACTTC. Translating gives CAISRDSVLEQYF.

The rearrangement joins TRBV5-5 to TRBJ1-5; 7 nucleotides agree with TRBD1. There are 16 residues in the CDR3. The ends lost 2 bases at V and 0 bases at J; junction bases unmatched: 5. Germline V gene sequence: CDR1 SGHKS, CDR2 YYEKEE (reference sequence). The CDR3 coding sequence is TGTGCCAGCAGCTTTGCGACAGGGCTTAGCAATCAGCCCCAGCATTTT. Encoded protein: CASSFATGLSNQPQHF.

On this clonotype itself: Germline is not matched at one junction end, which may reflect a read error. The chain employs TRBV28 and TRBJ2-7, with TRBD2 matching over 10 bases. CDR1 and CDR2 (germline): MDHEN, SYDVKM. The CDR3 totals 13 residues. In DNA, the CDR3 is TGTGCCATCAGTTTCTTAGCGGGGGGTGAGCAGTACTTC. It is translated as CAISFLAGGEQYF.

The rearrangement joins TRBV5-6 to TRBJ2-6, with a tentative D call TRBD2 (5 bases). The germline V gene encodes CDR1 SGHDT and CDR2 YYEEEE. Trimming took off 0 bases at V and 5 bases at J, with 12 bases between the two ends. The CDR3 is 16 amino acids. CDR3 sequence: CASSLGGEVWANVLTF. The CDR3 DNA is TGTGCCAGCAGCTTGGGGGGAGAGGTTTGGGCCAACGTCCTGACTTTC.

The chain uses TRBV5-1 and TRBJ2-3; 11 bases match TRBD2. CDR3 length equals 19 residues. The J segment lost 4 bases and the V segment lost 0 bases, leaving 13 bases of the junction unmatched. CDR1 SGHRS and CDR2 YFSETQ come from the germline V gene. The CDR3 region is CASSLVPSGGWQEADTQYF. CDR3 sequence (DNA): TGCGCCAGCAGCTTGGTCCCTAGCGGGGGGTGGCAGGAAGCAGATACGCAGTATTTT.

This clonotype was seen a few times. J is TRBJ2-1 and V is TRBV29-1, with 7 bases aligning to TRBD1. The V and J ends lost 7 bases and 8 bases, in that order; junction bases with no gene match: 11. Looked up from germline, CDR1 is SQVTM and CDR2 is ANQGSEA. The CDR3 has 13 amino acids. CDR3 in amino acids: CSALTGLRDEQFF. The DNA for the CDR3 is TGCAGCGCTTTGACAGGGTTGAGGGATGAGCAGTTCTTC.